This T cell receptor beta chain stems from a study of cytomegalovirus exposure and HLA in healthy donors. Generated by immunoSEQ multiplex PCR, the TCRdb table keeps only in-frame clones and is missing some. Here the sample spans about 160,000 clones, roughly nine tenths being singletons. From the 120-subject validation cohort, which was separate from the roughly 620-subject first cohort, the donors were drawn. The V gene lost 0 bases and the J gene lost 3 bases, with 8 bases spanning the gap. Germline CDR1 is LGHNT and CDR2 is FRNRAP. The length of the CDR3 is 14 residues. Sequenced material: PBMCs. The source of this sequence is a woman in her 30s in good health and CMV-seronegative. The rearrangement uses TRBV12-5 and TRBJ1-2; D remains ambiguous. The chain's CDR3 is CASGLVQSYYGYTF. DNA of the CDR3: TGTGCTAGTGGTTTGGTACAGTCATACTATGGCTACACCTTC.